This is a list of T cell receptor beta chains from one sample in a study of blood T cell repertoires in COVID-19. Only in-frame clones appear in the TCRdb table, and some are missing; sequencing was by immunoSEQ multiplex PCR. The data show some 180,000 clones, roughly 90% seen once. The sequenced material came from peripheral blood. The source of these receptors is a middle-aged man with acute or convalescent COVID-19. CDR3s include the opening cysteine and the closing phenylalanine or tryptophan. A D gene is named only where the DNA matches it firmly. Only part of the rows carry a size: once, few, many, or a class if the clone is expanded.

TRBJ1-2,TRBD1,-,TRBV19,TGTGCCAGTAGTAAAGGACAGGGCAGGACTGACTATGGCTACACCTTC,CASSKGQGRTDYGYTF
TRBJ1-2,TRBD1,-,TRBV11-2,TGTGCCAGCAGAGGACAGGGAATAACGGCCACCTTC,CASRGQGITATF
TRBJ1-2,-,-,TRBV3-1/TRBV3-2,TGTGCCAGCAGCCAAGGATCAGGGAAAAACTATGGCTACACCTTC,CASSQGSGKNYGYTF
TRBJ1-2,TRBD1,-,TRBV24-1,TGTGCCACCAGTGAAGACAGGGGAAGTTTTGATGGCTACACCTTC,CATSEDRGSFDGYTF
TRBJ2-5,TRBD2,-,TRBV3-1/TRBV3-2,TGTGCCAGCAGCCCCACCCTAGCGGAGAAAGAGACCCAGTACTTC,CASSPTLAEKETQYF
TRBJ1-4,TRBD1,-,TRBV28,TGTGCCAGCAGACCCCCCACCGGGACAGGGGATGAAAAACTGTTTTTT,CASRPPTGTGDEKLFF
TRBJ1-5,TRBD1,-,TRBV28,TGTGCCAGCAGAGCGACAGGGAACGATCAGCCCCAGCATTTT,CASRATGNDQPQHF
TRBJ1-1,-,-,TRBV5-5,TGTGCCAGCAGCTTGACAGGGATAACCACTGAAGCTTTCTTT,CASSLTGITTEAFF
TRBJ2-1,TRBD2,-,TRBV7-6,TGTGCCAGCAGCTTAGAGGCTAGCGGGAGGGCAAATGAGCAGTTCTTC,CASSLEASGRANEQFF
TRBJ1-1,-,-,TRBV12-3/TRBV12-4,TGTGCCAGCAGTTTATATGGCAGGGAAGCTTTCTTT,CASSLYGREAFF
TRBJ2-5,-,-,TRBV29-1,TGCAGCGCCGCCCCCATTACTTCGGGGGAGACCCAGTACTTC,CSAAPITSGETQYF
TRBJ2-3,TRBD2,-,TRBV7-9,TGTGCCAGCAGCCAAGGACTAGCGGTTTGGGCAGATACGCAGTATTTT,CASSQGLAVWADTQYF
TRBJ1-1,-,-,TRBV30,TGTGCCTGGAGTATCGGCACTGAAGCTTTCTTT,CAWSIGTEAFF
TRBJ2-1,-,-,TRBV3-1/TRBV3-2,TGTGCCAGCAGCCAAATGCCGGGGAACAATGAGCAGTTCTTC,CASSQMPGNNEQFF
TRBJ1-1,-,-,TRBV5-4,TGTGCCAGCAGCTTGGATACGGGGGGGACTGAAGCTTTCTTT,CASSLDTGGTEAFF
TRBJ1-6,-,-,TRBV7-9,TGTGCCAGCAGCTTATCCCGGTCACCCCTCCACTTT,CASSLSRSPLHF
TRBJ1-3,-,-,TRBV9,TGTGCCAGCAGCTCTACAGGGAACTCTGGAAACACCATATATTTT,CASSSTGNSGNTIYF
TRBJ2-7,-,-,TRBV28,TGTGCCAGCAGTCGTTACGAGCAGTACTTC,CASSRYEQYF
TRBJ1-5,-,-,TRBV27,TGTGCCAGCAGTCCCAACCCGGGTACTCAGCCCCAGCATTTT,CASSPNPGTQPQHF
TRBJ1-2,-,-,TRBV10-3,TGTGCCATCAGGAAGATCCTGCTCCTAGCTAACTATGGCTACACCTTC,CAIRKILLLANYGYTF
TRBJ1-5,-,once,TRBV19,TGTGCCAGTAGGTCCCGGGACAATCAGCCCCAGCATTTT,CASRSRDNQPQHF
TRBJ2-2,TRBD1,-,TRBV6-1,TGTGCCAGCAGTGGGTACAGGGGGACCGGGGAGCTGTTTTTT,CASSGYRGTGELFF
TRBJ2-1,-,-,TRBV4-3,TGCGCCAGCAGCCAAGAATTCGGTTGGTCCTACAATGAGCAGTTCTTC,CASSQEFGWSYNEQFF
TRBJ2-2,TRBD1,once,TRBV5-4,TGTGCCAGCAGCACCCGACAGGGGGCGCAAACCGGGGAGCTGTTTTTT,CASSTRQGAQTGELFF
TRBJ1-3,TRBD1,-,TRBV5-8,TGTGCCAGCAGCCTCAGGGGGGCCCTCTCTGGAAACACCATATATTTT,CASSLRGALSGNTIYF